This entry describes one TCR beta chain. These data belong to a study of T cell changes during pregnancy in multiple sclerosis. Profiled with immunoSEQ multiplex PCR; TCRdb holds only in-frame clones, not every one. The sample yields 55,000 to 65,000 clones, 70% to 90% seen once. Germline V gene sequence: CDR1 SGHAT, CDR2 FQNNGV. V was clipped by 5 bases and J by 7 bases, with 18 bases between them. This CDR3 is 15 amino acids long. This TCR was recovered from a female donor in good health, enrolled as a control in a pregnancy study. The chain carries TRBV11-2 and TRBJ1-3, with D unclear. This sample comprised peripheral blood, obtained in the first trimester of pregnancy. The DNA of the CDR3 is TGTGCCAGCAGCCCCGGGAGGTCCTCCAGGAACACCATATATTTT. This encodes CASSPGRSSRNTIYF.